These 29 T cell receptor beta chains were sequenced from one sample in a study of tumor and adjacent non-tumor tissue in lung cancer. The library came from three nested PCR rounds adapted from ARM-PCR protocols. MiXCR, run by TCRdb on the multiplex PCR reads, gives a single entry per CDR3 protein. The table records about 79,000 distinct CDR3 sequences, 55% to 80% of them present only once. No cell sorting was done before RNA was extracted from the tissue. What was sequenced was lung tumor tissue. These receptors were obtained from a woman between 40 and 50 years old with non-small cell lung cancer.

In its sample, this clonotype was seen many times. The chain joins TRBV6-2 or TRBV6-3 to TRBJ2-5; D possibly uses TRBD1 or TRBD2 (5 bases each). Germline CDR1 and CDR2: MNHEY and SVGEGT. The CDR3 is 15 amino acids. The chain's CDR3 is CASIGTLLVEETQYF. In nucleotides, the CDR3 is TGTGCGTCGATAGGGACCCTGTTAGTGGAAGAGACCCAGTACTTC.

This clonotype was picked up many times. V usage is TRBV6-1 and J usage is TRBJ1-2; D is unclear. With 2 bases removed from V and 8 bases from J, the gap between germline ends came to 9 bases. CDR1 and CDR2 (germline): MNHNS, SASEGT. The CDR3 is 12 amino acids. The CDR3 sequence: CASSEIVGGYTF. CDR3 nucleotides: TGTGCCAGCAGTGAAATAGTAGGGGGCTACACCTTC.

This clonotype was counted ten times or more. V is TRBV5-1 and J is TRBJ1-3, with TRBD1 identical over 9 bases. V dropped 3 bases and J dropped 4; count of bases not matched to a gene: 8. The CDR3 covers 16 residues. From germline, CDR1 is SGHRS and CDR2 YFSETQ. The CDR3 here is CASSWGQGILGNTIYF. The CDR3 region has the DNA TGCGCCAGCAGCTGGGGACAGGGAATACTCGGAAACACCATATATTTT.

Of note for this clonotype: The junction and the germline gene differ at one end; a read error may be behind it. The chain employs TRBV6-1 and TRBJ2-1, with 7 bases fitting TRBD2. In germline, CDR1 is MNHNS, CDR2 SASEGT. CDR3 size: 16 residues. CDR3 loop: CASSDLWAGALGEQLF. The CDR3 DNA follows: TGTGCCAGCAGTGACCTCTGGGCGGGAGCTCTCGGTGAGCAGCTCTTC.

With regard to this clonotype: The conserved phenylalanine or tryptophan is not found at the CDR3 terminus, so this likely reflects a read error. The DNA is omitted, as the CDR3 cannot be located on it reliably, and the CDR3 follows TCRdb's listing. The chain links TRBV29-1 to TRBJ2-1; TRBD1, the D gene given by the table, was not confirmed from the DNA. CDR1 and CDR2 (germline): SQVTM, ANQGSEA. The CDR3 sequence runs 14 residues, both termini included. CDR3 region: CSVAAGQIYNDQFL.

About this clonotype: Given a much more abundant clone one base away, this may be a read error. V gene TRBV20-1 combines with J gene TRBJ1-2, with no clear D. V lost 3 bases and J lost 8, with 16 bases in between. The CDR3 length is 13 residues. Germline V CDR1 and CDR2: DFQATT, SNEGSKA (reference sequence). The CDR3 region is CSASTDSAGGYTF. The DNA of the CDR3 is TGCAGTGCTAGTACGGATTCCGCTGGAGGCTACACCTTC.

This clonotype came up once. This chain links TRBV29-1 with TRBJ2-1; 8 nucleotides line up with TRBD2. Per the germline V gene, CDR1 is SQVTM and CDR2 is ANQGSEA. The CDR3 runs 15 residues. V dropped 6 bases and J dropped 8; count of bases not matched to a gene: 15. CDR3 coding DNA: TGCAGCGTACCTATCGGGAGGGCCTTTTTTTATGAGCAGTTCTTC. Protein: CSVPIGRAFFYEQFF.

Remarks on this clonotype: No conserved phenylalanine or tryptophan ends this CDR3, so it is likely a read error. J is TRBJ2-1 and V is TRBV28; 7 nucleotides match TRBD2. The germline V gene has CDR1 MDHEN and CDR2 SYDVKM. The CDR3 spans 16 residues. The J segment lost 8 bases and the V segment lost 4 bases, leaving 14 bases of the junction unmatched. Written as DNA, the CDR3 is TGTGCCAGCAGTTCCCCCCGGGGCGGGAGTCGCGATGAGCAGTTCTCC. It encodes CASSSPRGGSRDEQFS.

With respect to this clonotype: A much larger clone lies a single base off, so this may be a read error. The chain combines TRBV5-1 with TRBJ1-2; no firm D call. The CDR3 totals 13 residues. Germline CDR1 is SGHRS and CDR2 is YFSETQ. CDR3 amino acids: CVSTIGADYGYTF. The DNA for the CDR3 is TGCGTCAGCACCATCGGAGCAGACTATGGCTACACCTTC.

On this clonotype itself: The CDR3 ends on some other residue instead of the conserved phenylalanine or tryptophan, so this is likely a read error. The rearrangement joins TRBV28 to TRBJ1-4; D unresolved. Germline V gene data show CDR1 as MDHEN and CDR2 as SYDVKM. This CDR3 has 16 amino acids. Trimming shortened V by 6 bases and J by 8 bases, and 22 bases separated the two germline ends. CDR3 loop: CASSSLHAKTREKLFL. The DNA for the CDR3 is TGTGCCAGCAGCTCCCTCCATGCCAAAACTAGGGAAAAACTGTTTCTT.

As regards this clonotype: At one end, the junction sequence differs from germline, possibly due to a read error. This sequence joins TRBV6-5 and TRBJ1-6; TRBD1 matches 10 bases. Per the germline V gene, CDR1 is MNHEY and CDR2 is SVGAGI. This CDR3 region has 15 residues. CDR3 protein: CASSPIGTGDSPIHF. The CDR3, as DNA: TGTGCCAGCAGTCCTATCGGGACAGGGGATTCACCCATCCACTTT.

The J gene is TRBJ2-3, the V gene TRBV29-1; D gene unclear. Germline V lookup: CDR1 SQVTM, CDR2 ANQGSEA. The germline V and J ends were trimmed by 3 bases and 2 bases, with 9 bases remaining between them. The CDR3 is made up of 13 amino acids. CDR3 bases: TGCAGCGTTGATGTCCCCCCCACAGATACGCAGTATTTT. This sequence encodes CSVDVPPTDTQYF.

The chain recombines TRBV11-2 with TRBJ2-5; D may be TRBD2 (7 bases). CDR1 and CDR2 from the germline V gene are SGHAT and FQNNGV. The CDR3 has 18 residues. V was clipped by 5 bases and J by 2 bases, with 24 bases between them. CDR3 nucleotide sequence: TGTGCCAGCAGCCCTAACTGGGGGGGGCCCCACTTGCAAGAGACCCAGTACTTC. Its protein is CASSPNWGGPHLQETQYF. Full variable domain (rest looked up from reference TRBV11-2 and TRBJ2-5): EAGVAQSPRYKIIEKRQSVAFWCNPISGHATLYWYQQILGQGPKLLIQFQNNGVVDDSQLPKDRFSAERLKGVDSTLKIQPAKLEDSAVYLCASSPNWGGPHLQETQYFGPGTRLLVL.

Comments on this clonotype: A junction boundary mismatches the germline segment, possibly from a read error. DNA for the CDR3: TGTGCCAATAGCTCACTAGCGGGGGGGACAGATACGCAATATTTT. It encodes CANSSLAGGTDTQYF. The chain is built from TRBV11-2 and TRBJ2-3; 13 nucleotides agree with TRBD2. Looked up from germline, CDR1 is SGHAT and CDR2 is FQNNGV. This CDR3 region has 15 residues.

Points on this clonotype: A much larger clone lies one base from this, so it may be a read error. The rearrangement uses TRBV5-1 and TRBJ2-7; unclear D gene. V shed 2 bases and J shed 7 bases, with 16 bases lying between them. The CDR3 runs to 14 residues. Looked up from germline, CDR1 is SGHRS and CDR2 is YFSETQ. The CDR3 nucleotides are TGCGCCAGCAGCTTCGACACGTCTTTGGGGGAGCAGTACTTC. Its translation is CASSFDTSLGEQYF.

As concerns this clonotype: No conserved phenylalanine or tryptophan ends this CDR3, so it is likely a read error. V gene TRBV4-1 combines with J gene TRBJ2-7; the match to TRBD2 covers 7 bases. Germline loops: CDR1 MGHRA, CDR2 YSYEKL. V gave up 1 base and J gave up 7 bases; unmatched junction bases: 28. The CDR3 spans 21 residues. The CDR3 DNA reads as TGCGCCAGCAGCCAAGCCGGGCTAGCGGAAACCTACGGGAAAACGGATAGGGAGCAGTACATC. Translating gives CASSQAGLAETYGKTDREQYI.

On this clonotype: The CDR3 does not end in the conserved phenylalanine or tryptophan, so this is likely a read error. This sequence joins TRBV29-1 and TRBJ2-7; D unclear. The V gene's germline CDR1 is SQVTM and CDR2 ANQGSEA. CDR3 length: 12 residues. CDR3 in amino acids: CRVGSSNHKQYL. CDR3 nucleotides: TGCAGAGTTGGAAGTAGCAACCACAAGCAGTACCTC.

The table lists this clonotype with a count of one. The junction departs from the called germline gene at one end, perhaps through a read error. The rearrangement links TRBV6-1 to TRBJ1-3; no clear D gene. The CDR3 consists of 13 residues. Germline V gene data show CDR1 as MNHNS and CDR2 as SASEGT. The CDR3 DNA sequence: TGTGTCAGCAGTAGCGGTCCTGGGAACACCATATATTTT. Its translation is CVSSSGPGNTIYF.

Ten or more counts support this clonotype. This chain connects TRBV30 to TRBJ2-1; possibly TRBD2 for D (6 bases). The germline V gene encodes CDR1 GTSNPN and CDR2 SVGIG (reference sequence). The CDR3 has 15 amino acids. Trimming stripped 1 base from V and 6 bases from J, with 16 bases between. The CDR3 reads CAWSAGTPTINEQFF. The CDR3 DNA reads TGTGCCTGGAGTGCCGGGACTCCTACAATCAATGAGCAGTTCTTC.

CDR3 protein: CASSQGGKGGDGYTF. The CDR3 bases are TGCGCCAGCAGCCAAGGGGGCAAGGGGGGAGATGGCTACACCTTC. The chain carries TRBV4-1 and TRBJ1-2; D might be TRBD1 (6 bases). V lost 1 base and J 6 bases, leaving 15 bases between the germline ends. Germline CDR1 MGHRA, CDR2 YSYEKL. This CDR3 has 15 amino acids.

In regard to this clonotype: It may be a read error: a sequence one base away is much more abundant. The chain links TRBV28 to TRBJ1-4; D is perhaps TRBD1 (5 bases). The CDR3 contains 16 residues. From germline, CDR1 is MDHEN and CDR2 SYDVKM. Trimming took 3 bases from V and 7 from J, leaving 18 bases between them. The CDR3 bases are TGTGCCAGCAGTTTGTATCGGGACTGGGCACTTGAAAAACTGTTTTTT. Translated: CASSLYRDWALEKLFF.

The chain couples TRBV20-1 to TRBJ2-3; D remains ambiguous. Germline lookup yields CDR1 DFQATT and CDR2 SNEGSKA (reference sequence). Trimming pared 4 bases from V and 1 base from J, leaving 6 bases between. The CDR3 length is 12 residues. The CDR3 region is CSANEGTDTQYF. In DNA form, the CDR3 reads TGCAGTGCTAATGAAGGCACAGATACGCAGTATTTT.

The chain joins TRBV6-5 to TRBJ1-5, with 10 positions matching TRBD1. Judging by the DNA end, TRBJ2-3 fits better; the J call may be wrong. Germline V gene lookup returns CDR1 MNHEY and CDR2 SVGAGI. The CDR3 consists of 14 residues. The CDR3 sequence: CANSRTGGNQPQYF. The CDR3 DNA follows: TGTGCCAACAGCCGGACAGGGGGTAATCAGCCCCAGTATTTT.

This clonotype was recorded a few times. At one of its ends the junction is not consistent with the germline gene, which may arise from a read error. In DNA, the CDR3 is TGCGCCAGCAGTTATAGTCGGAATACCGGCGAGCAGTACTTC. Residues: CASSYSRNTGEQYF. This sequence joins TRBV6-5 and TRBJ2-7, with no clear D. The germline gives CDR1 MNHEY, CDR2 SVGAGI. This CDR3 is 14 amino acids long.

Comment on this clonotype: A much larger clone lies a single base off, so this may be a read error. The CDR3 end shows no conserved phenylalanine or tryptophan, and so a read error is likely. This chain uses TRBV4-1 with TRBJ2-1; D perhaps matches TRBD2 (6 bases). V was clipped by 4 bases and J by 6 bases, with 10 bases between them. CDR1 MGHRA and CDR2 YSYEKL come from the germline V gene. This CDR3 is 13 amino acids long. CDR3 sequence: CASSPLTSNEQFL. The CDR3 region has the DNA TGCGCCAGCAGCCCCCTGACTAGCAATGAGCAGTTCTTA.

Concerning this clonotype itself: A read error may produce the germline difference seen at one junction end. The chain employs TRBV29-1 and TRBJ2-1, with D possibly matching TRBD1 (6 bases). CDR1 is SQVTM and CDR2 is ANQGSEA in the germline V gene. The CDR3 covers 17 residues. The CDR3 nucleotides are TGCAGCGTTGAGGGACAAGCTGGCACCAGCCCCTACAATAAGCAGTTCTTC. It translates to CSVEGQAGTSPYNKQFF.

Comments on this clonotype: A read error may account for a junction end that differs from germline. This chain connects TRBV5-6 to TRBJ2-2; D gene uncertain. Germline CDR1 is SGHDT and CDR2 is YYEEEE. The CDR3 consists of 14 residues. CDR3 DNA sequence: TGTACCAGCAGCCTGGTCGGACCCACCGGGGAGCTGTTTTTT. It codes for CTSSLVGPTGELFF.

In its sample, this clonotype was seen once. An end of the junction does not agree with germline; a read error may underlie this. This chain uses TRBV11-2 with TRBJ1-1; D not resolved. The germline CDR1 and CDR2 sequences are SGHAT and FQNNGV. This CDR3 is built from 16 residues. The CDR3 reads CASSSDSGLADTEAFF. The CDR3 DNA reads TGTGCCAGTAGCTCAGATTCAGGCCTGGCGGACACTGAAGCTTTCTTT.

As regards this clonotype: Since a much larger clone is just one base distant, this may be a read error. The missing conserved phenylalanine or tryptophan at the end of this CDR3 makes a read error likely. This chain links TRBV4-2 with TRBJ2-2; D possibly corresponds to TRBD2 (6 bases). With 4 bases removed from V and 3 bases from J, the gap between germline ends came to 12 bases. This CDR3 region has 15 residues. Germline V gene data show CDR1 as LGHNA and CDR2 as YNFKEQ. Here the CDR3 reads CASSPGTGDTGELFC. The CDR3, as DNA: TGTGCCAGCAGCCCCGGGACTGGGGACACCGGGGAGCTGTTTTGT.